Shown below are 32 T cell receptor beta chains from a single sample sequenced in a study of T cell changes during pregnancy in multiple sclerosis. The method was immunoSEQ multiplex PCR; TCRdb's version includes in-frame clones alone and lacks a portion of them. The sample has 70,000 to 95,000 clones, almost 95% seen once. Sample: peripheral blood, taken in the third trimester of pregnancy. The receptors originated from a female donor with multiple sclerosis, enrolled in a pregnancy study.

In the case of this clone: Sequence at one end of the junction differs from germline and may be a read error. This CDR3 is CASNEFGAGVSHNEQFF. The CDR3 coding sequence is TGTGCCAGCAATGAATTTGGGGCGGGAGTCAGTCACAATGAGCAGTTCTTC. This rearrangement joins TRBV25-1 to TRBJ2-1; 7 positions agree with TRBD2. Looked up from germline, CDR1 is MGHDK and CDR2 is SYGVNS. This CDR3 has 17 amino acids.

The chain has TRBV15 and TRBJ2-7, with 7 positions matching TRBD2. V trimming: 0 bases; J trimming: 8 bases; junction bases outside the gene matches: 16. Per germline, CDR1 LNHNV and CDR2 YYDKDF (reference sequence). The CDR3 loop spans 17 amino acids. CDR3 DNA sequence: TGTGCCACCAGCAGAGATGGGCCTAGCGGCCGCTCTACGAAGCAGTACTTC. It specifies CATSRDGPSGRSTKQYF.

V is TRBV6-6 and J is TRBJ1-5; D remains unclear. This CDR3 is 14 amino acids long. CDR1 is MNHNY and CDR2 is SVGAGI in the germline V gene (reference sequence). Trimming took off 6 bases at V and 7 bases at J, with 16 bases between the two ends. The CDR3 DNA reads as TGTGCCAGCAGCGCTTGGCGGGTTGAACAGCCCCAGCATTTT. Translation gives CASSAWRVEQPQHF.

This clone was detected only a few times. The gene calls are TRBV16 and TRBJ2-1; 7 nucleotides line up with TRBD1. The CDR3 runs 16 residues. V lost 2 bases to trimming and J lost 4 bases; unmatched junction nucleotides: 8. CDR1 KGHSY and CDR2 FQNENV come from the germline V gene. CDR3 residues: CASSQAQGPPYNEQFF. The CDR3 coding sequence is TGTGCCAGCAGCCAAGCACAGGGGCCACCGTACAATGAGCAGTTCTTC. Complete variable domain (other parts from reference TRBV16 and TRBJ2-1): GEEVAQTPKHLVRGEGQKAKLYCAPIKGHSYVFWYQQVLKNEFKFLISFQNENVFDETGMPKERFSAKCLPNSPCSLEIQATKLEDSAVYFCASSQAQGPPYNEQFFGPGTRLTVL.

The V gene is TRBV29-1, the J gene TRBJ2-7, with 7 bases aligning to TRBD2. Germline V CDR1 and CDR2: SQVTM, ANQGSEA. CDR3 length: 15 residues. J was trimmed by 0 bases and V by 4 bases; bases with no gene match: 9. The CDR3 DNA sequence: TGCAGCGTTGTTGGGGCTAGCGGATTCTCCTACGAGCAGTACTTC. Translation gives CSVVGASGFSYEQYF.

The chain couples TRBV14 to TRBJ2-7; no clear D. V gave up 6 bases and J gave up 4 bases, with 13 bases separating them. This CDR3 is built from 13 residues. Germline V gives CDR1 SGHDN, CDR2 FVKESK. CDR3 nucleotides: TGTGCCAGCAGTAAGTTTCCGGTTTACGAGCAGTACTTC. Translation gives CASSKFPVYEQYF.

CDR3 sequence reads: CASSSGQGAYEQYF. The CDR3 DNA sequence: TGTGCCAGCAGTTCGGGACAGGGGGCCTACGAGCAGTACTTC. The chain links TRBV27 to TRBJ2-7; 11 nucleotides line up with TRBD1. Unmatched junction bases numbered 1, after V lost 4 bases and J lost 2 bases. The CDR3 extends over 14 amino acids. Germline CDR1 and CDR2: MNHEY and SMNVEV (reference sequence).

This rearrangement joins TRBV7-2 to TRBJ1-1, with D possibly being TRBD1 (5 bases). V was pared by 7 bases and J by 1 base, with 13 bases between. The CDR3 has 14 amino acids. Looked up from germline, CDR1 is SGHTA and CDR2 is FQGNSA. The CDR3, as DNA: TGTGCCAGCAAGGGGCAGAACCCGAACACTGAAGCTTTCTTT. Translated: CASKGQNPNTEAFF.

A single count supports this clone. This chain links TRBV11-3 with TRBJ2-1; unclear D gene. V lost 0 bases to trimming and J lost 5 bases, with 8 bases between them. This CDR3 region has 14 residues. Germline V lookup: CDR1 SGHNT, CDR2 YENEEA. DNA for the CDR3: TGTGCCAGCAGCTTAGAGGGCAGACACAATGAGCAGTTCTTC. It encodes CASSLEGRHNEQFF.

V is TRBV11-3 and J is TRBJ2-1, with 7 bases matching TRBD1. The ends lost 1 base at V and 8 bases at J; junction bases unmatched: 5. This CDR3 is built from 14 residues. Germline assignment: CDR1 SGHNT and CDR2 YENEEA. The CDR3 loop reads CASSLGAGGHEQFF. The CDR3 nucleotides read TGTGCCAGCAGCTTAGGGGCAGGGGGTCATGAGCAGTTCTTC.

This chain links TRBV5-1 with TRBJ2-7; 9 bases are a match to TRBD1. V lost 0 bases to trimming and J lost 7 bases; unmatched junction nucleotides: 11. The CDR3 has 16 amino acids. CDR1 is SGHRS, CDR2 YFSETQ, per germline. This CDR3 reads CASSLGIRDREDEQYF. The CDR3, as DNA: TGCGCCAGCAGCTTGGGGATTCGGGACAGGGAGGATGAGCAGTACTTC.

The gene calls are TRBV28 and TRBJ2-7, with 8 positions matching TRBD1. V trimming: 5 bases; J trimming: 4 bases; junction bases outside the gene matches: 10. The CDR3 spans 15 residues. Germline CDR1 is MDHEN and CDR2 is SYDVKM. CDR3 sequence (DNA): TGTGCCAGCAGTCCCGGACAGGGCCGAGGGTACGAGCAGTACTTC. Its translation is CASSPGQGRGYEQYF.

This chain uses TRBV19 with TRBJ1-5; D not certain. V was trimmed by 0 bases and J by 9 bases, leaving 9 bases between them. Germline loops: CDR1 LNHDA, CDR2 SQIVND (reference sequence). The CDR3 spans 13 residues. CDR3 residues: CASSIDIPGPQHF. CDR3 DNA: TGTGCCAGTAGTATAGATATCCCCGGGCCCCAGCATTTT.

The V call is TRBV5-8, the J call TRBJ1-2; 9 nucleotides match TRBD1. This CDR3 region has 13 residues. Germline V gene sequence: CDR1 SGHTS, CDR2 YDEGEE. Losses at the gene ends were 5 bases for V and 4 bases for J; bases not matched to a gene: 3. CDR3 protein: CASSSGQGYGYTF. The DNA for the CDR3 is TGTGCCAGCAGTTCGGGACAGGGCTATGGCTACACCTTC.

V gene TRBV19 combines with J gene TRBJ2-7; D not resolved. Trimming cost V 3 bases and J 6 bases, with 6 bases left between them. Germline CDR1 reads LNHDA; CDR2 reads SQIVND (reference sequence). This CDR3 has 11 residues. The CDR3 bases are TGTGCCAGTAGTATTAGCACCGAGCAGTACTTC. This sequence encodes CASSISTEQYF.

The CDR3 nucleotides are TGTGCCAGCAGCTTAGCAGGGGTCACGAGGGAGCAGTACTTC. Protein: CASSLAGVTREQYF. The rearrangement uses TRBV11-1 and TRBJ2-7; weak D call: TRBD1 (5 bases). This CDR3 has 14 amino acids. The V gene lost 0 bases and the J gene lost 7 bases, with 13 bases spanning the gap. Germline V gene lookup returns CDR1 SGHAT and CDR2 FQDESV (reference sequence).

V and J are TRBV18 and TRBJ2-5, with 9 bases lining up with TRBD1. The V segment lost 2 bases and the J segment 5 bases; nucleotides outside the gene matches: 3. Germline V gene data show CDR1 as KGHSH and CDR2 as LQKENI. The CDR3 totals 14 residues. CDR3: CASSPTGGVETQYF. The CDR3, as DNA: TGTGCCAGCTCACCAACAGGGGGCGTGGAGACCCAGTACTTC.

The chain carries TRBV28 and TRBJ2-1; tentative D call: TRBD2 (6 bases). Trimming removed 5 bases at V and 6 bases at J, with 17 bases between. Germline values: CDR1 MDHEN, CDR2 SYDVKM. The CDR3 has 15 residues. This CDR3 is CASSPGGLASNEQFF. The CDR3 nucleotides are TGTGCCAGCAGTCCCGGCGGGCTAGCGAGCAATGAGCAGTTCTTC. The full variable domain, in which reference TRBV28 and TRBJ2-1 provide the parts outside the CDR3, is DVKVTQSSRYLVKRTGEKVFLECVQDMDHENMFWYRQDPGLGLRLIYFSYDVKMKEKGDIPEGYSVSREKKERFSLILESASTNQTSMYLCASSPGGLASNEQFFGPGTRLTVL.

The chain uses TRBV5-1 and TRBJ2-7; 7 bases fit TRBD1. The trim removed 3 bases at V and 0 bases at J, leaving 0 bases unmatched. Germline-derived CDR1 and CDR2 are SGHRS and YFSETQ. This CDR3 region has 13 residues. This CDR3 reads CASSSGGSYEQYF. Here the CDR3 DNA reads TGCGCCAGCAGCTCAGGGGGCTCCTACGAGCAGTACTTC.

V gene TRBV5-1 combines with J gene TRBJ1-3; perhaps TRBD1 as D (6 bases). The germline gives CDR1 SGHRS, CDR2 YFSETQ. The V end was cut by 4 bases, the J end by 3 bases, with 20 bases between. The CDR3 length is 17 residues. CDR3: CASSPLGAGQLGNTIYF. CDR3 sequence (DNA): TGCGCCAGCAGCCCCCTGGGGGCAGGGCAACTTGGAAACACCATATATTTT.

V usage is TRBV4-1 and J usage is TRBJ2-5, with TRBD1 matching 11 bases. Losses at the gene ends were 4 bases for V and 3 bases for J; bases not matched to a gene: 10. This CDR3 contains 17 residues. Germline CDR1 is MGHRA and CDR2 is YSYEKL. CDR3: CASSRGTGGSVEETQYF. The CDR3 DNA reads TGCGCCAGCAGCCGGGGGACAGGGGGGTCCGTCGAAGAGACCCAGTACTTC.

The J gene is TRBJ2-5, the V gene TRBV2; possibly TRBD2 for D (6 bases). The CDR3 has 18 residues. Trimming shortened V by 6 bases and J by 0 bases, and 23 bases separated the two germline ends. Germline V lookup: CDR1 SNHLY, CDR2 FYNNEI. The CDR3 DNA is TGTGCCAGCAGCCGACATTCGACTAGTCTCCTTGACCAAGAGACCCAGTACTTC. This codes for CASSRHSTSLLDQETQYF. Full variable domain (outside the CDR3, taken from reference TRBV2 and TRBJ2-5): EPEVTQTPSHQVTQMGQEVILRCVPISNHLYFYWYRQILGQKVEFLVSFYNNEISEKSEIFDDQFSVERPDGSNFTLKIRSTKLEDSAMYFCASSRHSTSLLDQETQYFGPGTRLLVL.

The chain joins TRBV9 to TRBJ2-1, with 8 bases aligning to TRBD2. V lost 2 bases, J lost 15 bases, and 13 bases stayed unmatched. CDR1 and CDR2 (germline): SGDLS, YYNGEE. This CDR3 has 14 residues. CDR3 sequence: CASSVMREAGALFF. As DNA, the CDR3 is TGTGCCAGCAGCGTGATGAGGGAAGCGGGAGCCCTGTTCTTC.

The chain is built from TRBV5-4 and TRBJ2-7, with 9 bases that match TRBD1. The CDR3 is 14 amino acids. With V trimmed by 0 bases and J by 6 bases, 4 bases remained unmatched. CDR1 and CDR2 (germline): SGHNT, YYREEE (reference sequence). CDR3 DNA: TGTGCCAGCAGCTTGGAACAGGGGGCCTTCGAGCAGTACTTC. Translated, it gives CASSLEQGAFEQYF.

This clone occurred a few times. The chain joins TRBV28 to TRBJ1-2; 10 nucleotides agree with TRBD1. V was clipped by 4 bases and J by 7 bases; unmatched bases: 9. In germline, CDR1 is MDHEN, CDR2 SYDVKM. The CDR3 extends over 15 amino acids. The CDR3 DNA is TGTGCCAGCAGTTCGGGACAGGGGTTTCTGGGTGGCTACACCTTC. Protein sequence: CASSSGQGFLGGYTF.

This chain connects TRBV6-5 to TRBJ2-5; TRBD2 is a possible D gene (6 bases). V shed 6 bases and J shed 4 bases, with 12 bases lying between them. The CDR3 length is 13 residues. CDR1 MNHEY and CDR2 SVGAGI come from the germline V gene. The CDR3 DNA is TGTGCCAGCAGCCTCCGGGGAGGAGAGACCCAGTACTTC. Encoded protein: CASSLRGGETQYF.

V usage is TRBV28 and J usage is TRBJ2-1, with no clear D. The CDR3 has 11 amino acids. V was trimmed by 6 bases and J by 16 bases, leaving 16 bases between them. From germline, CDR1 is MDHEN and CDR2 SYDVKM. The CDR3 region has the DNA TGTGCCAGCAGAACTTTGGAGTTAGAATTCTTC. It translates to CASRTLELEFF.

CDR3 region: CASSPRTSALTNRAGELFF. The CDR3 DNA reads as TGTGCCAGCAGTCCTCGGACTAGCGCTCTTACGAATAGGGCCGGGGAGCTGTTTTTT. The chain couples TRBV27 to TRBJ2-2, with 9 bases matching TRBD2. This CDR3 is built from 19 residues. Germline loops: CDR1 MNHEY, CDR2 SMNVEV (reference sequence). V was clipped by 5 bases and J by 6 bases; unmatched bases: 19.

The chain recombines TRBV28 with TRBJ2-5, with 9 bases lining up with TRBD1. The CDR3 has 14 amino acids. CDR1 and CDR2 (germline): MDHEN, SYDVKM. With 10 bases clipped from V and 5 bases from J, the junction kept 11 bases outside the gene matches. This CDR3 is CAILTGGSGETQYF. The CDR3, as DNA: TGTGCCATCTTGACAGGGGGTTCAGGCGAGACCCAGTACTTC.

Written as DNA, the CDR3 is TGTGCCAGCAGTGAATCCTTTCCGAACACTGAAGCTTTCTTT. Its translation is CASSESFPNTEAFF. The chain is built from TRBV25-1 and TRBJ1-1; D is ambiguous. Trimming cost V 1 base and J 1 base, with 7 bases left between them. The CDR3 totals 14 residues. Looked up from germline, CDR1 is MGHDK and CDR2 is SYGVNS. The complete variable domain, with remaining parts taken from reference TRBV25-1 and TRBJ1-1, reads EADIYQTPRYLVIGTGKKITLECSQTMGHDKMYWYQQDPGMELHLIHYSYGVNSTEKGDLSSESTVSRIRTEHFPLTLESARPSHTSQYLCASSESFPNTEAFFGQGTRLTVV.

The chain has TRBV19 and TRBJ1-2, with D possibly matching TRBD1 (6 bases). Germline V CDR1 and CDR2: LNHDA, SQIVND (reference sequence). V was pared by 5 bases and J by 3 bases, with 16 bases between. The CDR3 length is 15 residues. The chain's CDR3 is CASSAQGRGYYGYTF. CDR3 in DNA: TGTGCCAGTAGTGCCCAGGGGCGCGGGTACTATGGCTACACCTTC.

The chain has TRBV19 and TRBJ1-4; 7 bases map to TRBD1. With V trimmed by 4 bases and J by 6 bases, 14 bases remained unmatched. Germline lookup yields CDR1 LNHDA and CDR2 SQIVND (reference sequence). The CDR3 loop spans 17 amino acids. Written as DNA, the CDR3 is TGTGCCAGTAGTACTAAAATATGGAGGAGGGGGCATGAAAAACTGTTTTTT. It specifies CASSTKIWRRGHEKLFF.